This T cell receptor beta chain appears in the sequencing data of a study of shared clonotypes between healthy human individuals. Whole-study results and caveats: Four donors had roughly 5.2% of their naive CD4 clonotypes in common. Naive subsets, compared against memory subsets, generally had larger estimated richness values. Shared clonotypes across all four donors exceeded non-shared ones in generation probability.

Per germline, CDR1 SGHDN and CDR2 FVKESK. The CDR3 length is 16 residues. The J segment lost 3 bases and the V segment lost 1 base, leaving 5 bases of the junction unmatched. About this clone: Its antigen is unknown.

Per the original methods: ImmunoSEQ gave junction-only sequences without quality scores, so filtering differed. Profiling relied on immunoSEQ multiplex PCR, and the TCRdb table lists in-frame clones only, not all of them. V and J calls and clone size are given by that table; D and trimming were obtained from the DNA. The table shows about 2.4 million clones, with roughly 93% occurring only once. The sequencing sample was made of naive CD4+ T cells from PBMCs. Sample subset: CD45RA+ positively selected. The chain is built from TRBV14 and TRBJ2-1, with 8 bases lining up with TRBD1. The receptor was derived from a man between 18 and 29 years old in good health. Some clones in this sample may be carry-over from other donors' samples. The CDR3 is CASSQVRGQGYNEQFF. The CDR3 nucleotides read TGTGCCAGCAGCCAAGTGCGAGGACAGGGCTACAATGAGCAGTTCTTC.